These 7 T cell receptor beta chains came from one sample sequenced in a study of CD8 T cells in ankylosing spondylitis. TCRdb used MiXCR to reprocess the 5' RACE reads, holding one entry per CDR3 protein. The top ten hold approximately 18% of the sample, which has 670,000 or so distinct CDR3 sequences, 15% to 20% seen once. The study's findings and limits: Apparently characteristic of ankylosing spondylitis blood was a TCR beta motif (fewer than ten highly homologous variants).

No antigens are known for them. Sequencing used blood, either unsorted or a sorted T cell fraction (not recorded which). The receptors originated from a male donor with ankylosing spondylitis.

This clonotype turned up a few times. The CDR3 sequence is CASSGVPIGELFF. CDR3 bases: TGCGCCAGCAGCGGGGTCCCCATCGGGGAGCTGTTTTTT. The J gene is TRBJ2-2, the V gene TRBV5-1; unclear D gene. The CDR3 extends over 13 amino acids. V was pared by 4 bases and J by 7 bases, with 11 bases between. CDR1 is SGHRS and CDR2 is YFSETQ in the germline V gene.

This clonotype was picked up many times. This sequence joins TRBV11-2 and TRBJ1-5; D unresolved. The germline CDR1 and CDR2 sequences are SGHAT and FQNNGV. The ends were cut back, 1 base at V and 8 bases at J, with 12 bases in the middle. The length of the CDR3 is 14 residues. The CDR3 protein is CASSLGQNWEPQHF. The DNA of the CDR3 is TGTGCCAGCAGCTTAGGGCAGAACTGGGAGCCCCAGCATTTT.

CDR3 nucleotide sequence: TGTGCCAGCAGCCAACAGGGGCCCTGGGAGACCCAGTACTTC. Its translation: CASSQQGPWETQYF. The chain employs TRBV3-1 and TRBJ2-5; maybe TRBD1 (6 bases). Germline CDR1 LGHDT, CDR2 YNNKEL (reference sequence). This CDR3 comprises 14 residues. V dropped 2 bases and J dropped 5 bases, with 12 bases sitting between them.

V gene TRBV7-9 combines with J gene TRBJ1-5; 8 bases line up with TRBD1. The CDR3 sequence is 14 residues long. The germline gives CDR1 SEHNR, CDR2 FQNEAQ (reference sequence). Unmatched junction bases numbered 8, after V lost 7 bases and J lost 6 bases. DNA of the CDR3: TGTGCCAGCACCTCAGGGGGCGAAGGTCAGCCCCAGCATTTT. This encodes CASTSGGEGQPQHF.

With regard to this clonotype: One base away lies a much larger clone, so this may be a sequencing read error. The chain has TRBV5-1 and TRBJ1-1; D is uncertain. Trimming pared 2 bases from V and 5 bases from J, leaving 13 bases between. The CDR3 contains 14 residues. CDR1 SGHRS and CDR2 YFSETQ come from the germline V gene. CDR3 DNA sequence: TGCGCCAGCAGCTTTAGCAGTGGAGGGACTGAAGCTTTCTTT. This encodes CASSFSSGGTEAFF.

This clonotype was seen a handful of times. The CDR3 DNA is TGTGCCAGCTCACCACCGGCCAGGGGATACAATGAGCAGTTCTTC. Residues: CASSPPARGYNEQFF. The chain has TRBV18 and TRBJ2-1, with D possibly being TRBD1 (6 bases). Germline lookup yields CDR1 KGHSH and CDR2 LQKENI. Trimming left V 0 bases short and J 4 bases short, with 10 bases between. The CDR3 contains 15 residues. The full variable domain, completed using reference TRBV18 and TRBJ2-1, is NAGVMQNPRHLVRRRGQEARLRCSPMKGHSHVYWYRQLPEEGLKFMVYLQKENIIDESGMPKERFSAEFPKEGPSILRIQQVVRGDSAAYFCASSPPARGYNEQFFGPGTRLTVL.

This clonotype occurred many times. The chain carries TRBV20-1 and TRBJ2-7; the D gene is possibly TRBD2 (6 bases). Trimming left V 4 bases short and J 1 base short, with 20 bases between. The germline V gene has CDR1 DFQATT and CDR2 SNEGSKA (reference sequence). The CDR3 totals 16 residues. The CDR3 coding sequence is TGCAGTGCTATGCCCGCGAGGCTAGCGTCGTCCTACGAGCAGTACTTC. This sequence encodes CSAMPARLASSYEQYF.